Described below is a single T cell receptor (beta chain) sequence and its context. Its antigen is unidentified. V lost 1 base and J 4 bases, leaving 13 bases between the germline ends. Per germline, CDR1 MGHDK and CDR2 SYGVNS. The CDR3 spans 15 residues. This sample is drawn from a study of cytomegalovirus exposure and HLA in healthy donors. Overall study findings and caveats: Three CMV-associated chains proved CMV antigen-specific in vitro. Using a false discovery rate of 0.05, a later analysis showed that about 16,000 TCR beta sequences were associated with HLA alleles.

The PCR ran on 60 Vbeta and 13 Jbeta primers. Assay used: immunoSEQ multiplex PCR; TCRdb lists only in-frame clones, some missing. There are roughly 150,000 clones in the sample; about 80% occur only once, and around 6.3% lies in the top ten. This chain links TRBV25-1 with TRBJ1-1; possibly TRBD1 for D (5 bases). The receptor comes from a man aged 40-49 years in good health and CMV-seropositive. The sequencing input was PBMCs. As DNA, the CDR3 is TGTGCCAGCAGTGAATGGGGCAGGGAGGGCACTGAAGCTTTCTTT. It codes for CASSEWGREGTEAFF.